This T cell receptor beta chain was recorded in a study of T-cell memory formation after mild COVID-19. Findings of the study overall: Shrinking CD4+ clones resided mostly in CM and EM, and CD8+ ones in EMRA.

The CDR3 spans 13 residues. Germline V gives CDR1 SEHNR, CDR2 FQNEAQ (reference sequence). Using its own MiXCR run on the 5' RACE reads, TCRdb lists one record per CDR3 protein. The table has 110,000 to 150,000 distinct CDR3 sequences, 25% seen once. Comments on this clonotype: Its antigen is currently unknown. The junction does not match germline at one end; this may be a read error.

Sequencing used PBMCs or a T cell subset sorted from them (not recorded which). This chain joins TRBV7-9 and TRBJ1-1, with D tentatively TRBD1 (5 bases). This TCR derives from an adult woman who had mild COVID-19 (a few samples of this study predate the infection). Cell type and time point are not known. CDR3 residues: CASRLGARYEAFF. The DNA for the CDR3 is TGTGCCAGCAGATTAGGGGCACGCTATGAAGCTTTCTTT.